A selection of T cell receptor beta chains follows, all from one sample in a study of OX40 agonist ivuxolimab in advanced cancers. Assay used: immunoSEQ multiplex PCR; TCRdb lists only in-frame clones, some missing. Among more than 80,000 clones, 94% were seen once, and the ten largest hold over 2.5%. Sequencing was performed on CD4+ or CD8+ T cells sorted from blood, taken in a trial of the OX40 agonist ivuxolimab. The receptors stem from an adult with an advanced solid tumor such as melanoma, head and neck, liver or kidney cancer. The CDR3 runs from the conserved cysteine through the conserved F or W. A D gene is named only where the DNA matches it firmly. Not all rows give a size; the values are once, few, many and, for expanded clones, a class.

d_call | j_call | clone_size | v_call | cdr3_nt | cdr3_aa
TRBD1 | TRBJ2-5 | NA | TRBV2 | TGTGCCAGCAGACCCAGGGGGCCTGGGGAGACCCAGTACTTC | CASRPRGPGETQYF
TRBD2 | TRBJ2-5 | NA | TRBV11-2 | TGTGCCAGCAGCCATCGGGCTAGCGGGAGTCAAGAGACCCAGTACTTC | CASSHRASGSQETQYF
TRBD1 | TRBJ1-1 | NA | TRBV27 | TGTGCCAGCAGTTCAGGGGGCACTGAAGCTTTCTTT | CASSSGGTEAFF
NA | TRBJ1-5 | NA | TRBV9 | TGTGCCAGCAGCGTAGGTACAGGAGAGAATCAGCCCCAGCATTTT | CASSVGTGENQPQHF
TRBD1 | TRBJ2-3 | once | TRBV9 | TGTGCCAGCAGCGTAGCTTCGGACAGGGGAGCGACAGATACGCAGTATTTT | CASSVASDRGATDTQYF
NA | TRBJ2-1 | NA | TRBV2 | TGTGCCACGACGGACCTCGGCAATGAGCAGTTCTTC | CATTDLGNEQFF
TRBD1 | TRBJ1-5 | NA | TRBV4-1 | TGCGCCAGCAGCCCGGGACAGGGGGCGAGCAATCAGCCCCAGCATTTT | CASSPGQGASNQPQHF
TRBD2 | TRBJ2-2 | NA | TRBV27 | TGTGCCAGCAGTTTATTGCGGGAGGCCGGGGAGCTGTTTTTT | CASSLLREAGELFF
NA | TRBJ2-7 | NA | TRBV6-1 | TGTGCCAGCAGTACAGACAGAACCTACGAGCAGTACTTC | CASSTDRTYEQYF
NA | TRBJ1-1 | few | TRBV10-3 | TGTGCCATCAGTGAAAAGGGGTATACTGAAGCTTTCTTT | CAISEKGYTEAFF
NA | TRBJ1-5 | NA | TRBV19 | TGTGCCACCAACTCTGGGATGCTGCCCCAGCATTTT | CATNSGMLPQHF
TRBD1 | TRBJ2-3 | NA | TRBV27 | TGTGCCAGCAGTTTATCTCGGGACAGAAACACAGATACGCAGTATTTT | CASSLSRDRNTDTQYF
TRBD1 | TRBJ1-2 | few | TRBV4-1 | TGCGCCAGCAGCCTCGACAGGGTCTATGGCTACACCTTC | CASSLDRVYGYTF
TRBD1 | TRBJ2-7 | NA | TRBV30 | TGTGCCTGGAGTGGGACAGGATTCACCAGCTACGAGCAGTACTTC | CAWSGTGFTSYEQYF
NA | TRBJ1-1 | NA | TRBV19 | TGTGCCAGTAGCACAGGTATTGAAGCTTTCTTT | CASSTGIEAFF